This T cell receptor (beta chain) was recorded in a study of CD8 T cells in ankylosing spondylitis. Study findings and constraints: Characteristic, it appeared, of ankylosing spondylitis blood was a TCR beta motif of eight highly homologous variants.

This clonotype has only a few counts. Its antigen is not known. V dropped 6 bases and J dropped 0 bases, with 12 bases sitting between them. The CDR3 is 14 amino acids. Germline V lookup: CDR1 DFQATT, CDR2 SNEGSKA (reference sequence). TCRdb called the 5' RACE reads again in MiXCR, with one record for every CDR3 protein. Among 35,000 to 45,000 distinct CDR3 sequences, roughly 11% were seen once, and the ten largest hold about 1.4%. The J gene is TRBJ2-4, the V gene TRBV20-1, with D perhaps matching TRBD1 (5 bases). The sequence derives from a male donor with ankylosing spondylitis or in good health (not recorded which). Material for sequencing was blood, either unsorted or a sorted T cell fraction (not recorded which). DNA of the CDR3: TGCAGTGCCCACAGGCAGGGAGCCAAAAACATTCAGTACTTC. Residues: CSAHRQGAKNIQYF.